This T cell receptor beta chain came from a study of radiotherapy plus CTLA-4 blockade in lung cancer. Study-wide background: More than 15% of enrolled patients responded objectively, and 25% to 40% had disease control.

TCRdb's copy holds only in-frame clones and misses some; the assay was immunoSEQ multiplex PCR. The table shows about 77,000 clones, with less than 85% occurring only once. Findings of the study overall: Response was reportedly best predicted by early blood T cell clone dynamics, with interferon-beta. In blood, tumor-derived TCR clones expanded after radiotherapy plus ipilimumab.

Patients in the study, people with chemo-refractory metastatic non-small-cell lung cancer, received focal radiation plus ipilimumab CTLA-4 blockade. This clone was counted once. What it recognizes is unknown. The CDR3 has 14 amino acids. Looked up from germline, CDR1 is KGHSH and CDR2 is LQKENI. V was trimmed by 4 bases and J by 4 bases, leaving 13 bases between them. This clonotype originated in a human donor with non-small cell lung cancer whose response to radiotherapy plus ipilimumab could not be evaluated. The V and J genes are TRBV18 and TRBJ1-1, with a possible D match to TRBD1 (6 bases). Sequenced here: peripheral blood, sampled from a patient treated with radiotherapy plus ipilimumab. Here the CDR3 DNA reads TGTGCCAGCTCACTCCCCGAAGGGGGCACTGAAGCTTTCTTT. This encodes CASSLPEGGTEAFF. Full variable domain (remainder filled in from reference TRBV18 and TRBJ1-1): NAGVMQNPRHLVRRRGQEARLRCSPMKGHSHVYWYRQLPEEGLKFMVYLQKENIIDESGMPKERFSAEFPKEGPSILRIQQVVRGDSAAYFCASSLPEGGTEAFFGQGTRLTVV.